This TCR beta chain was captured in a study of glioma-infiltrating T cells. General observations from the study: Tissue and blood shared very few CDR3 sequences. Gliomas, especially low-grade, showed above-expected tissue-blood divergence; non-neoplastic patients showed below.

Germline V CDR1 and CDR2: SGHAT, FQDESV (reference sequence). The CDR3 totals 12 residues. Turning to this clonotype: Its specificity is unknown. A read error may explain this, as a much larger clone is one base away.

TCR alpha and beta CDR3 regions were amplified from RNA using iRepertoire nested multiplex PCR. Input was about 85-400 ng of tissue mRNA or PBMC total RNA. Via MiXCR, TCRdb re-called the multiplex PCR reads, giving one row per CDR3 protein. Among some 120,000 distinct CDR3 sequences listed, about 23% were seen once. The receptor was derived from a human donor with low-grade glioma or glioblastoma, undergoing nonglioma brain surgery, or in good health (not recorded which). Sample: glioma tissue, nonneoplastic brain tissue, or PBMCs (not recorded which). The V and J genes are TRBV11-1 and TRBJ2-1, with TRBD2 matching over 7 bases. This CDR3 is CAGSPAGNEQFF. Here the CDR3 DNA reads TGTGCCGGCAGCCCAGCGGGAAATGAGCAGTTCTTC.